Sequencing of this T cell receptor beta chain was carried out in a study of CD8 T cells in ankylosing spondylitis. The study's findings and limits: For ankylosing spondylitis blood, a TCR beta motif of seven to nine highly homologous variants appeared characteristic.

The J segment lost 2 bases and the V segment lost 4 bases, leaving 1 base of the junction unmatched. Germline CDR1 reads MDHEN; CDR2 reads SYDVKM. This CDR3 is 13 amino acids long. Molecular-barcoded quantitative 5'-RACE produced these TCR beta libraries. TCRdb re-derived calls from the 5' RACE reads in MiXCR, one entry per CDR3 protein. The sample holds about 440,000 distinct CDR3 sequences, under 20% seen once. This clonotype was detected only a few times. Its target is not known. The sample taken for sequencing was blood, either unsorted or a sorted T cell fraction (not recorded which). The TCR sequence derives from a male donor with ankylosing spondylitis. The chain couples TRBV28 to TRBJ2-7, with 8 bases matching TRBD1. CDR3 sequence: CASSWTGTYEQYF. The DNA of the CDR3 is TGTGCCAGCAGTTGGACAGGGACCTACGAGCAGTACTTC.